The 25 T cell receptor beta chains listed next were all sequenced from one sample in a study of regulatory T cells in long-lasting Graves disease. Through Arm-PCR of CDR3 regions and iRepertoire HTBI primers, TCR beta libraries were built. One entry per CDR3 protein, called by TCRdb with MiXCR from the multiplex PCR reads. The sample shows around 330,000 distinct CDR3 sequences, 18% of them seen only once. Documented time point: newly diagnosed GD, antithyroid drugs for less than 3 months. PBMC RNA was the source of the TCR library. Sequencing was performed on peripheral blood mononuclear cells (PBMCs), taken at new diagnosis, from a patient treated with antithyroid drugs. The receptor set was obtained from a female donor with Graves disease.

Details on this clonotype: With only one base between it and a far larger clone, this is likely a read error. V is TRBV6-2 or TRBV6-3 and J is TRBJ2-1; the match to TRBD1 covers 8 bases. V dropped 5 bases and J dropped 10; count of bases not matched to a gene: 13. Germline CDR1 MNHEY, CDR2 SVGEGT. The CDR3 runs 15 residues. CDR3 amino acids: CASSEQRGQGYEQFF. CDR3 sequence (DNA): TGTGCCAGCAGTGAACAGCGAGGACAGGGCTACGAGCAGTTCTTC.

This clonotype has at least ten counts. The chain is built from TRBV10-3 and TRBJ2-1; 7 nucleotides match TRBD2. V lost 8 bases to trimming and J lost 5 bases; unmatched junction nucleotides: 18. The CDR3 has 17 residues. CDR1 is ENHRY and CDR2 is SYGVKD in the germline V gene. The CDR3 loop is CAIAGTTAIRGHNEQFF. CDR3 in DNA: TGTGCCATCGCCGGGACTACTGCGATTCGGGGTCACAATGAGCAGTTCTTC.

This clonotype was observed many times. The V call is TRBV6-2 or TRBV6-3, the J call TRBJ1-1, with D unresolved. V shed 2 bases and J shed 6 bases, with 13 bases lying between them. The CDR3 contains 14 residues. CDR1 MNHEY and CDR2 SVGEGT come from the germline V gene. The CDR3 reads CASSYQDVVAEAFF. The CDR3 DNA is TGTGCCAGCAGTTACCAGGATGTGGTGGCTGAAGCTTTCTTT.

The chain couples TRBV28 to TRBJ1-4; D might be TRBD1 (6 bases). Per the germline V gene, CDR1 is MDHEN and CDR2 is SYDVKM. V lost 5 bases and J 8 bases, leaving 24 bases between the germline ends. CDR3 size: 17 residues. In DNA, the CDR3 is TGTGCCAGCAGTCCCCAGAAAGCCGGACAGACGGAAGAAAAACTGTTTTTT. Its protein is CASSPQKAGQTEEKLFF.

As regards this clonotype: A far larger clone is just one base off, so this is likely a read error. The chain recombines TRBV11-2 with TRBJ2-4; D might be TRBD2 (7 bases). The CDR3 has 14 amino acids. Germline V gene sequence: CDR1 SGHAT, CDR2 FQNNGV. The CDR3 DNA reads TGTGCCAGCAGCTTGGATAGGGGGGGGAATGAGCGGTTCTTC. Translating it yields CASSLDRGGNERFF.

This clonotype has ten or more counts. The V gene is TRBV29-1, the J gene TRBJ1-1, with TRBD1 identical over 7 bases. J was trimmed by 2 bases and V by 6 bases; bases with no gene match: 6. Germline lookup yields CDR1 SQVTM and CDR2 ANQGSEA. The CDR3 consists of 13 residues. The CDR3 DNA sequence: TGCAGCGTCCAGGACAGGAAAAACACTGAAGCTTTCTTT. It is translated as CSVQDRKNTEAFF. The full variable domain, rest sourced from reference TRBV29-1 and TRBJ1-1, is SAVISQKPSRDICQRGTSLTIQCQVDSQVTMMFWYRQQPGQSLTLIATANQGSEATYESGFVIDKFPISRPNLTFSTLTVSNMSPEDSSIYLCSVQDRKNTEAFFGQGTRLTVV.

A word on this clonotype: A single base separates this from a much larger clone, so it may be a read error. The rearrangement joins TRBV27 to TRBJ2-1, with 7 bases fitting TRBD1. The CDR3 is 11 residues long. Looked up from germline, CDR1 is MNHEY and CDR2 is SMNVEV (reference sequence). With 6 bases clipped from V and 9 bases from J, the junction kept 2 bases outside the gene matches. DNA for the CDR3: TGTGCCAGCAGGACAGGGCTTGAGCAGTTCTTC. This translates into CASRTGLEQFF.

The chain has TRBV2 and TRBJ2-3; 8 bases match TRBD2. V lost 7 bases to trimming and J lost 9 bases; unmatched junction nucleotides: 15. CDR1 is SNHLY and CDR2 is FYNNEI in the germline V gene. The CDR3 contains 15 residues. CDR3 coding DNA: TGTGCCAGCACTCCTCGGGGGGGGCCCCCGACCACGCAGTATTTT. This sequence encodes CASTPRGGPPTTQYF.

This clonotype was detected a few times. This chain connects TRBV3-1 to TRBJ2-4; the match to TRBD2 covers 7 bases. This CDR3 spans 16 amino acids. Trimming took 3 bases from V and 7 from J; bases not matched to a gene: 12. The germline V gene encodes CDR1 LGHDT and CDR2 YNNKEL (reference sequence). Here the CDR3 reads CASSHSPSGVRNIQYF. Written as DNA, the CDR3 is TGTGCCAGCAGCCATAGTCCGAGCGGGGTTAGGAACATTCAGTACTTC.

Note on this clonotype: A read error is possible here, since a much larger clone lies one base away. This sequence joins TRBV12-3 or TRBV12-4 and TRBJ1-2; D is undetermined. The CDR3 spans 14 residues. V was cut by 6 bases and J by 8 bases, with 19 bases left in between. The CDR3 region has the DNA TGTGCCAGCAGCCCGAGACTGGGAGTGATCGGCTACACCTTC. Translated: CASSPRLGVIGYTF.

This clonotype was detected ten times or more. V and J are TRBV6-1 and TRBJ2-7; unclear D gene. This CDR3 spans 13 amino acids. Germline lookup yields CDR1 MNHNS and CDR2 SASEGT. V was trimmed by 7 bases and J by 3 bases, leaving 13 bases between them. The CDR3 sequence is CASTELADYEQYF. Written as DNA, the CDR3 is TGTGCCAGCACGGAGCTGGCCGACTACGAGCAGTACTTC.

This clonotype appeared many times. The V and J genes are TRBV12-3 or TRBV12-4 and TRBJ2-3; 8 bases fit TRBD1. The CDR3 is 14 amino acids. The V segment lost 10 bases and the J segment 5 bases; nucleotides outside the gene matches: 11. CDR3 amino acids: CANSPRTGIDTQYF. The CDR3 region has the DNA TGTGCCAACAGCCCGAGGACAGGGATAGATACGCAGTATTTT.

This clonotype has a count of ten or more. CDR3 in DNA: TGTGCCAGCAGCCCAACCGGGACAGGGAAGCACTATGGCTACACCTTC. This sequence encodes CASSPTGTGKHYGYTF. The chain employs TRBV28 and TRBJ1-2, with 9 bases matching TRBD1. The CDR3 totals 16 residues. Germline-derived CDR1 and CDR2 are MDHEN and SYDVKM. With V trimmed by 6 bases and J by 3 bases, 11 bases remained unmatched.

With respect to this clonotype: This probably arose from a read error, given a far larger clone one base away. The DNA of the CDR3 is TGTGCCAGCAGTTTCCAGGGCGGGAAGCTGTTTTTT. Translated: CASSFQGGKLFF. The chain combines TRBV11-3 with TRBJ2-2, with D maybe TRBD2 (6 bases). CDR1 SGHNT and CDR2 YENEEA come from the germline V gene. The CDR3 is made up of 12 amino acids.

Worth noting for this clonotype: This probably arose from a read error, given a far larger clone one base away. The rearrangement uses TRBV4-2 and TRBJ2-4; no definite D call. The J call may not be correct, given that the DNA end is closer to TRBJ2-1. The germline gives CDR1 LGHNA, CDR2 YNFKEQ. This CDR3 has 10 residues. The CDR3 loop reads CASGFFEQFF. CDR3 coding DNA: TGTGCCAGCGGCTTCTTTGAGCAGTTCTTC.

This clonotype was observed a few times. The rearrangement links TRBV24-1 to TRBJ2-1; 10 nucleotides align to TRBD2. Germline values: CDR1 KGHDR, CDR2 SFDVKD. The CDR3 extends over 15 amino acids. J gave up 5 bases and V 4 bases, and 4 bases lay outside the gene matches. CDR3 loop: CATSESGRADNEQFF. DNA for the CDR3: TGTGCCACCAGTGAAAGCGGGAGGGCCGACAATGAGCAGTTCTTC.

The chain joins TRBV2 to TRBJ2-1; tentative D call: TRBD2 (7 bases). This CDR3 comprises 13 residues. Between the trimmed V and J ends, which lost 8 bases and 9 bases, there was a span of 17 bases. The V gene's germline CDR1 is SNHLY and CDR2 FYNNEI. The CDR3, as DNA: TGTGCCAGCGTTCTGGGGGGGGGCACTGAGCAGTTCTTC. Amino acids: CASVLGGGTEQFF.

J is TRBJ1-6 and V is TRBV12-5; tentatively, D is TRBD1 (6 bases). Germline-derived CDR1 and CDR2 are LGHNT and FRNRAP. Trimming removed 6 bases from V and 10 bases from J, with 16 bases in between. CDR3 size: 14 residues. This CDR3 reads CASGGANAGSPLHF. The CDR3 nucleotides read TGTGCTAGTGGGGGGGCAAATGCAGGGTCACCCCTCCACTTT.

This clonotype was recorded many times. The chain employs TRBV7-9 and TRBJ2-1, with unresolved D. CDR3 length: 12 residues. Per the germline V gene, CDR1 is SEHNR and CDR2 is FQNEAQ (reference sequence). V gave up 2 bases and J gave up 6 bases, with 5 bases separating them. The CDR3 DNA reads TGTGCCAGCAGCTTAATAACCAATGAGCAGTTCTTC. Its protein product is CASSLITNEQFF.

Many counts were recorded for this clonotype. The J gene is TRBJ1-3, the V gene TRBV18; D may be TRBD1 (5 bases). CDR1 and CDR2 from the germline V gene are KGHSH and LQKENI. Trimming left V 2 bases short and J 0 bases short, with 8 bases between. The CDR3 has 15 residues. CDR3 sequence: CASSPGASSGNTIYF. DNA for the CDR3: TGTGCCAGCTCACCAGGGGCCAGCTCTGGAAACACCATATATTTT.

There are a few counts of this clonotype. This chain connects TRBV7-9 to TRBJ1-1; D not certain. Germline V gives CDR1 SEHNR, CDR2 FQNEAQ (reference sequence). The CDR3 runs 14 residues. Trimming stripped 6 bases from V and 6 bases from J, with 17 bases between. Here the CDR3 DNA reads TGTGCCAGCAGGGCCGGAATGGGTTCCGCTGAAGCTTTCTTT. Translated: CASRAGMGSAEAFF.

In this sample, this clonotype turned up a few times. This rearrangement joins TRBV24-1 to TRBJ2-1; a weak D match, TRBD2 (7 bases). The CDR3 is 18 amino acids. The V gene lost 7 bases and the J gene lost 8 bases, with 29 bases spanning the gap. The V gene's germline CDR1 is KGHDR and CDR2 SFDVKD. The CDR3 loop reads CATSDLTPGGGRADEQFF. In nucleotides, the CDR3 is TGTGCCACCAGCGACCTTACCCCTGGGGGGGGCAGGGCGGATGAGCAGTTCTTC.

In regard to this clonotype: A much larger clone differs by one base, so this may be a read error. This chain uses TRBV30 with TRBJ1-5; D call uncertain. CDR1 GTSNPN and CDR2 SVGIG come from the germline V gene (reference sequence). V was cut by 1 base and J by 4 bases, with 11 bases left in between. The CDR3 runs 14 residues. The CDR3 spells CAWSEAGGNQPQHF. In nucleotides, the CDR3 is TGTGCCTGGAGTGAGGCCGGTGGTAATCAGCCCCAGCATTTT.

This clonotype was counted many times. CDR3 in DNA: TGTGCCTGCCTCCCACGGGGCCTGAGCTCCTACGAGCAGTACTTC. This gives the protein CACLPRGLSSYEQYF. The rearrangement uses TRBV30 and TRBJ2-7, with D perhaps matching TRBD1 or TRBD2 (5 bases each). The CDR3 spans 15 residues. V was pared by 6 bases and J by 0 bases, with 18 bases between. In germline, CDR1 is GTSNPN, CDR2 SVGIG (reference sequence).

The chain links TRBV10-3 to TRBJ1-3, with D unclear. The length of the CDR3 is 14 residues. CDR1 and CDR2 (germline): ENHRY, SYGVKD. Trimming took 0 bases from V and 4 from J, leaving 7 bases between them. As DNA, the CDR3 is TGTGCCATCAGTGAGTCTGGGATGGGAAACACCATATATTTT. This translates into CAISESGMGNTIYF.